This T cell receptor (beta chain) derives from a study of cytomegalovirus exposure and HLA in healthy donors. CDR1 and CDR2 from the germline V gene are SGHVS and FNYEAQ. The CDR3 is 19 residues long. J lost 3 bases, V lost 1 base, and 10 bases had no gene match. A note on this clone: Its specificity is not known.

The study ran its PCR with 60 Vbeta and 13 Jbeta primers. Sequenced by immunoSEQ multiplex PCR; TCRdb stores in-frame clones only, minus some. This table holds about 76,000 clones, roughly four fifths found once. Study outcomes and limitations: As a later analysis showed, a missense DCLRE1C variant was linked to trimming of TCR beta V- and J-genes.

The chain links TRBV7-6 to TRBJ2-3; 13 bases are a match to TRBD2. This clonotype originated in a woman aged 25 to 39 in good health and CMV-seronegative. Material: PBMCs. CDR3 amino acids: CASSLGDLLAGGRTDTQYF. For the CDR3, the DNA is TGTGCCAGCAGCTTAGGGGACCTACTAGCGGGAGGGAGGACAGATACGCAGTATTTT.